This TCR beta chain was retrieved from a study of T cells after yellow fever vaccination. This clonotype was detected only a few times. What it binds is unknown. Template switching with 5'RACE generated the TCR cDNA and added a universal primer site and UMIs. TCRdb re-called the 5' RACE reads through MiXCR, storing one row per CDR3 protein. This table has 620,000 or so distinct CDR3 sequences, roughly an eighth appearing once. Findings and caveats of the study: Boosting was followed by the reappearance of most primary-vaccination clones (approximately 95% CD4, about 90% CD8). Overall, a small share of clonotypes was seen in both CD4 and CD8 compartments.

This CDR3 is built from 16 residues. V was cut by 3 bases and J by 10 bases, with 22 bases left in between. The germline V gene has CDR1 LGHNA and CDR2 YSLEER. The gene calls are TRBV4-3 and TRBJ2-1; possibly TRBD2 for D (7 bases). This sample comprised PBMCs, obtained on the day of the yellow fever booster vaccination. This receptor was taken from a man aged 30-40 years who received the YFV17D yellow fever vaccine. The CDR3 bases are TGCGCCAGCAGCCAGGGGGTCCGGGGGGCGGTGAGGGAGCAGTTCTTC. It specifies CASSQGVRGAVREQFF.